This T cell receptor beta chain was sequenced in a study of cytomegalovirus exposure and HLA in healthy donors. Study-wide points: The authors listed 150 to 200 TCR beta chains as cytomegalovirus-associated. A later analysis found first-cohort TCR clusters tended to co-occur in the 90 to 150 validation repertoires. In vitro work confirmed that three CMV-associated chains recognize CMV antigens.

The count of this clone is one. Its antigen is not identified. The table came from immunoSEQ multiplex PCR; TCRdb's copy has only in-frame clones and leaves some out. Here the sample spans about 82,000 clones, 85% to 95% being singletons. The TCR originated in a man aged 18-30 years in good health and CMV-seronegative. The sequencing sample was made of PBMCs.

In DNA form, the CDR3 reads TGTGCCAGCAGCCTCTCGCCATTCACACCCGAGGTGTACTTC. This gives the protein CASSLSPFTPEVYF. The gene calls are TRBV7-8 and TRBJ2-4; D not resolved. The V gene lost 5 bases and the J gene lost 15 bases, with 23 bases spanning the gap. From germline, CDR1 is SGHVS and CDR2 FQNEAQ. CDR3 length: 14 amino acids.